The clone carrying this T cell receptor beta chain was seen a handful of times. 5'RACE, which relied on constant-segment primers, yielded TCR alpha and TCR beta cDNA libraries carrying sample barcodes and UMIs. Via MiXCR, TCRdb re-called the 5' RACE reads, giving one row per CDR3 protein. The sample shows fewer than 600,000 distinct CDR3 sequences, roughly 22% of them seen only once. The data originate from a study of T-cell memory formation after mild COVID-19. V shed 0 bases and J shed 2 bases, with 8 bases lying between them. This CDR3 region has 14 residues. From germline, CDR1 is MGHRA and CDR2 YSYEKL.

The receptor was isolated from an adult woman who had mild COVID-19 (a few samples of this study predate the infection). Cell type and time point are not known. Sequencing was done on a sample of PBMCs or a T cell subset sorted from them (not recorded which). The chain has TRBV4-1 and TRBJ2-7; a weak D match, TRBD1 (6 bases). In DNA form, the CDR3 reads TGCGCCAGCAGCCAAGAGAACAGGGCCTACGAGCAGTACTTC. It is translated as CASSQENRAYEQYF.